This T cell receptor beta chain was captured in a study of T cell repertoires in ileal Crohn's disease. The CDR3 loop spans 11 amino acids. Germline CDR1 is MGHRA and CDR2 is YSYEKL. The V end lost 5 bases, the J end lost 10 bases, and 11 bases lay between the germline ends. General study results and limits: Sorted CD8 T cells held more high-frequency clones than CD4.

Of note for this clone: No antigen is known for it.

Only in-frame clones appear in the TCRdb table, and some are missing; sequencing was by immunoSEQ multiplex PCR. The table includes 30,000 or so clones, about 81% detected once. This rearrangement joins TRBV4-1 to TRBJ1-1; no clear D gene. This TCR derives from an adult with Crohn's disease. The sample comprised ileal tissue. The CDR3 spells CASSGLFGAFF. The CDR3 DNA sequence: TGCGCCAGCAGCGGACTCTTTGGAGCTTTCTTT.